The entry below gives a single TCR beta chain sequence along with its context. The data were obtained in a study of blood T cell repertoires in COVID-19. Study background: Researchers got acute and convalescent COVID-19 samples from the United States, Italy and Spain. The cDNA or gDNA used as material had been derived from T cells, B-cell-depleted T cells, or PBMCs.

Libraries were prepared by immunoSEQ multiplex PCR; TCRdb keeps only in-frame clonotypes and omits some of them. The table has 350,000 to 450,000 clones, more than 80% seen once. This receptor was taken from a man aged 30 to 45 who had recovered from COVID-19. The sequenced sample was PBMCs or T cells enriched from blood (not recorded which).

The DNA of the CDR3 is TGTGCCAGCAGGATTTCCAGGGGGCAGTTAGGCTACACCTTC. As protein: CASRISRGQLGYTF. The V gene is TRBV28, the J gene TRBJ1-2, with 8 bases that match TRBD1. V lost 6 bases, J lost 8 bases, and 11 bases stayed unmatched. CDR1 MDHEN and CDR2 SYDVKM come from the germline V gene. The CDR3 extends over 14 amino acids.